This T cell receptor beta chain originates from a study of molecular identifiers for immune sequencing clone quantification. Study information: Replicate RNA from about 20,000 or 100,000 naive CD8 T cells formed five aliquots; four were sequenced. Study conclusions and caveats: Single-cell amounts of spiked Jurkat TCR RNA were reportedly detectable among about a million naive cells.

In TCRdb, the PCR reads were re-called with MiXCR into one record per CDR3 protein. In the table there are approximately 550,000 distinct CDR3 sequences, roughly 23% of which are singletons. This CDR3 has 15 amino acids. The ends were cut back, 3 bases at V and 0 bases at J, with 12 bases in the middle. Germline lookup yields CDR1 SGHTA and CDR2 FQGNSA. This clonotype has a handful of counts. Its antigen remains unknown. Sequencing was performed on naive CD8+ T cells from blood, with Jurkat cell RNA spiked in. Subset defined: FACS-sorted CD8+CD4-CCR7+CD45RA+ naive T cells. The sequence was collected from a human donor in good health. Some libraries in this study had Jurkat cell RNA spiked in. The V and J genes are TRBV7-2 and TRBJ2-7; possibly TRBD1 or TRBD2 for D (5 bases each). This chain's CDR3 is CASSLEGDGSYEQYF. In DNA form, the CDR3 reads TGTGCCAGCAGCTTGGAAGGGGACGGCTCCTACGAGCAGTACTTC.